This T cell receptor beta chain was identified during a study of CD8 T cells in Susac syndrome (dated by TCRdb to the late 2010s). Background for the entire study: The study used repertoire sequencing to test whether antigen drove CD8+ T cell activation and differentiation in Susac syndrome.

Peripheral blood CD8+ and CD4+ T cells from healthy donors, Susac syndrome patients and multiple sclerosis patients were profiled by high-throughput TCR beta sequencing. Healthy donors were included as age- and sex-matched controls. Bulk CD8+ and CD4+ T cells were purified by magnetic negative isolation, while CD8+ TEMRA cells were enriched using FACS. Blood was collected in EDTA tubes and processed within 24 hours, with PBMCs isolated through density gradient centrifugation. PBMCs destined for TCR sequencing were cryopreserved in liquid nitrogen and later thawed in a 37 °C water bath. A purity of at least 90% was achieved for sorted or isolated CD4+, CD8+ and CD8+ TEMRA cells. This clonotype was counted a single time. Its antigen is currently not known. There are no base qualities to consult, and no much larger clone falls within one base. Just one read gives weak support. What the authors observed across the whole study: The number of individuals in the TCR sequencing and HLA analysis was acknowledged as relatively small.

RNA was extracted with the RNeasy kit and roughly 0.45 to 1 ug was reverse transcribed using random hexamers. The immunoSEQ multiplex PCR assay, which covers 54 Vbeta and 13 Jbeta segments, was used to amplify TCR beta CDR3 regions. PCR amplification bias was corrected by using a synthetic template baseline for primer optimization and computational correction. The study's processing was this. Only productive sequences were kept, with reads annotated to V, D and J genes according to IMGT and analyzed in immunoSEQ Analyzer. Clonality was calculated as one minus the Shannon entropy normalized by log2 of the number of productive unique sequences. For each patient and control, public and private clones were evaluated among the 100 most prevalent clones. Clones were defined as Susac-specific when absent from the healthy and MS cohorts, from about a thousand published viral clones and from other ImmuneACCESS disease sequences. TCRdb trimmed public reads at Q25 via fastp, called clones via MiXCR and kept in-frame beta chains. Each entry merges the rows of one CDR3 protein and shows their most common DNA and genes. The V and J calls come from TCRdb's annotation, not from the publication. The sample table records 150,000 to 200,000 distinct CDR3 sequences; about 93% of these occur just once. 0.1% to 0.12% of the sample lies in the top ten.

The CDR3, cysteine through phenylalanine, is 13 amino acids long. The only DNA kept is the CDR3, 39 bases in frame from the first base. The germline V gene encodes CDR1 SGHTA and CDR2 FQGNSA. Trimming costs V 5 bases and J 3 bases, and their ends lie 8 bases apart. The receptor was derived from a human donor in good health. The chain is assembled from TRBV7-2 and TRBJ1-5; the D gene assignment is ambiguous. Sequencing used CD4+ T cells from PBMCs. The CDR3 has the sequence CASSPRNNQPQHF. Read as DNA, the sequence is TGTGCCAGCAGCCCAAGGAACAATCAGCCCCAGCATTTT.